This TCR beta chain was captured in a study of identical twins. In germline, CDR1 is SGHVS, CDR2 FQNEAQ. The V segment lost 5 bases and the J segment 4 bases; nucleotides outside the gene matches: 13. The CDR3 spans 17 residues. Of note for this clonotype: Antigen: not known.

Findings and limits, study-wide: Abundant beta clonotypes from cord blood had fewer insertions, unlike memory repertoires, which showed none. Conclusions were based on cross-sectional statistical analysis, without following the same donors.

Donors uniformly comprised healthy Caucasians. cDNA carried unique molecular identifiers, and a universal primer site was added by template switching. One entry per CDR3 protein results from TCRdb running MiXCR on the 5' RACE reads. The sample carries 400,000 to 600,000 distinct CDR3 sequences, more than 20% recorded once. These data were likewise used in another study, on yellow fever vaccine responses in identical twins.

J is TRBJ2-2 and V is TRBV7-8; TRBD2 agrees at 7 bases. The source of this sequence is a woman aged 18-30 years in good health. Sequencing was carried out using CD4+ T cells sorted from blood. CDR3 residues: CASSPYGGTGFTGELFF. The CDR3 nucleotides read TGTGCCAGCAGCCCGTACGGGGGGACGGGGTTCACCGGGGAGCTGTTTTTT. The variable domain in full, completed from reference TRBV7-8 and TRBJ2-2, reads GAGVSQSPRYKVAKRGQDVALRCDPISGHVSLFWYQQALGQGPEFLTYFQNEAQLDKSGLPSDRFFAERPEGSVSTLKIQRTQQEDSAVYLCASSPYGGTGFTGELFFGEGSRLTVL.